This T cell receptor (beta chain) is from a study of CD8+ T cells in alopecia areata. Broader study findings: Under tofacitinib, fewer expanded CD8+ clones appeared among the top 100 scalp clones.

Treatment meaning: oral pan-JAK inhibitor, 5-10 mg twice daily. To note about this clone: Its specificity is unknown.

Sequencing used cDNA as its template, made by extracting RNA and reverse transcribing it. TCRdb keeps only in-frame clones here, not all; method: immunoSEQ multiplex PCR. The sample holds 90,000 to 120,000 clones, roughly 84% seen once. This sample comprised CD8+ T cells sorted from blood, obtained at week 24, from a patient treated with tofacitinib. The receptor's source is a human donor with alopecia areata.

The CDR3 reads CASSFESTGPYEQYF. CDR3 bases: TGTGCCAGCAGCTTTGAGTCAACAGGTCCCTACGAGCAGTACTTC. The gene calls are TRBV5-6 and TRBJ2-7; TRBD1 might be the D (5 bases). CDR1 and CDR2 (germline): SGHDT, YYEEEE. V shed 2 bases and J shed 2 bases, with 14 bases lying between them. The CDR3 length is 15 residues.